This TCR beta chain was identified in a study of control samples from healthy donors and cancer patients. Repertoires were generated with immunoSEQ multiplex PCR, while TCRdb's copy carries only in-frame clones and drops some. Of about 89,000 clones in the sample, roughly 84% are singletons; the top ten hold roughly 2%. Unmatched junction bases numbered 7, after V lost 4 bases and J lost 6 bases. The CDR3 length is 15 residues. Germline V gives CDR1 KGHSH, CDR2 LQKENI. Sequencing used blood. This chain links TRBV18 with TRBJ1-5; 9 nucleotides align to TRBD1. This clonotype was obtained from a woman between 40 and 50 years old in good health. In DNA, the CDR3 is TGTGCCAGCTCACTCTCGACAGGGGGAAGTCAGCCCCAGCATTTT. Its protein product is CASSLSTGGSQPQHF.